This record concerns one TCR beta chain sequence. Antigen specificity is unknown. The source of the sample is a study of Graves' ophthalmopathy and Graves' hyperthyroidism. Diagnoses were established from clinical symptoms, serum thyroxine, TRAb, thyroid ultrasound and orbital computed tomography. Isolation of PBMCs was performed using 10 ml of fresh peripheral blood. Trimming took off 9 bases at V and 1 base at J, with 6 bases between the two ends. Germline values: CDR1 LNHDA, CDR2 SQIVND (reference sequence). This CDR3 spans 11 amino acids. From RNA, the CDR3 regions of TCR beta chains were amplified and sequenced. HTBI primers were used in a first-round RT-PCR, which preceded a second-round multiplex PCR. TCRdb reprocessed the multiplex PCR reads with MiXCR, giving one entry per CDR3 protein. The table has about 740,000 distinct CDR3 sequences, 40% seen once; the top ten hold 40% to 55%. General study findings and limits: A classifier, a 13-signature model, separated ophthalmopathy from stable hyperthyroidism with approximately 88% sensitivity and roughly 80% specificity. Blood also held most thyroid clonotypes expanded above 0.001 frequency.

This chain connects TRBV19 to TRBJ1-1; D is ambiguous. The sample taken for sequencing was peripheral blood. This clonotype was obtained from an adult man with Graves' ophthalmopathy. The CDR3 DNA reads TGTGCCAGCCTGAGGAACACTGAAGCTTTCTTT. Amino acids: CASLRNTEAFF.